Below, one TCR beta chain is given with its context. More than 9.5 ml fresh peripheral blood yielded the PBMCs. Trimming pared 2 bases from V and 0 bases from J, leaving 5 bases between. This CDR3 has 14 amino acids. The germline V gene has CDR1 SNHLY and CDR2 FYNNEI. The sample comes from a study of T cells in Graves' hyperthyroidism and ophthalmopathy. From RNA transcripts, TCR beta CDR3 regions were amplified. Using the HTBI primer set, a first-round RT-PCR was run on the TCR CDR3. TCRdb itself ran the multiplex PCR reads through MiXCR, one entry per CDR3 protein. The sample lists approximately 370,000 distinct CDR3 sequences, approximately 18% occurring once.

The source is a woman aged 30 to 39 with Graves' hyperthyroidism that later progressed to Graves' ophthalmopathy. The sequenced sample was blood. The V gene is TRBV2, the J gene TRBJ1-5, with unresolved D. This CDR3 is CASSESPSNQPQHF. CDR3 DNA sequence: TGTGCCAGCAGTGAAAGTCCTAGCAATCAGCCCCAGCATTTT.